Given below is one T cell receptor (beta chain) in context. As yet, its antigen is unknown. CDR1 MNHNS and CDR2 SASEGT come from the germline V gene. V was trimmed by 5 bases and J by 8 bases, leaving 12 bases between them. CDR3 length: 12 residues. This specimen belongs to a study of radiotherapy plus CTLA-4 blockade in lung cancer. Study-wide findings and caveats: Reports state that early shifts in blood T cell clones, with interferon-beta, best predicted response.

Sequenced by immunoSEQ multiplex PCR; TCRdb stores in-frame clones only, minus some. The table lists 40,000 to 45,000 clones, around 75% of them singletons. Here the sequenced sample was peripheral blood, taken from a patient treated with radiotherapy plus ipilimumab. The V call is TRBV6-1, the J call TRBJ1-2, with D perhaps TRBD1 (6 bases). The receptor was isolated from a human donor with non-small cell lung cancer who had stable disease on radiotherapy plus ipilimumab. DNA of the CDR3: TGTGCCAGCAGTTTCGGGGGGCGAGGCTACACCTTC. It codes for CASSFGGRGYTF.